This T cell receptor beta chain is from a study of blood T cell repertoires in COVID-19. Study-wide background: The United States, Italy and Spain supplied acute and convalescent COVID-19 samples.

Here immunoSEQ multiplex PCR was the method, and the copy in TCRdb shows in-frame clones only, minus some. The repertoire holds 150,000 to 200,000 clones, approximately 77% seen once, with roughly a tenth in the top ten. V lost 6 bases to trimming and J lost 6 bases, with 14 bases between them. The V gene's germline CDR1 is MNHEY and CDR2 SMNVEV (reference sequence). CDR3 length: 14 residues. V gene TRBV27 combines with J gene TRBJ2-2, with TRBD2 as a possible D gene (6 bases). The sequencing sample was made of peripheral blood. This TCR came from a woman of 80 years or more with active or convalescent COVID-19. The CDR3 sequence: CASSPTSLAGELFF. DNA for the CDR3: TGTGCCAGCAGCCCAACTAGCTTAGCCGGGGAGCTGTTTTTT.